This TCR beta chain was recorded in a study of untreated major depressive disorder. The CDR3 consists of 14 residues. Germline-derived CDR1 and CDR2 are MNHEY and SMNVEV (reference sequence). V lost 2 bases to trimming and J lost 7 bases, with 14 bases between them. Every depressed patient was matched in pairs with a non-depressed control on sex, age, current smoking status and body mass index. Controls scored 5 or less on a depressive symptom inventory and never had mood disorders. Enrichment usually gave about 95% pure CD4+ T cells. This clone has a single count. This table comes from immunoSEQ multiplex PCR, and its TCRdb copy is limited to in-frame clones, with some not included. In the table there are 20,000 to 25,000 clones, around nine tenths of which are singletons.

The chain joins TRBV27 to TRBJ1-2, with D uncertain. The clonotype was recovered from a woman in her thirties or forties in good health. The specimen sequenced was CD4+ T cells from PBMCs. In nucleotides, the CDR3 is TGTGCCAGCAGTTTAAAGGCCCCAGTCCTTGGCTACACCTTC. Translation: CASSLKAPVLGYTF.